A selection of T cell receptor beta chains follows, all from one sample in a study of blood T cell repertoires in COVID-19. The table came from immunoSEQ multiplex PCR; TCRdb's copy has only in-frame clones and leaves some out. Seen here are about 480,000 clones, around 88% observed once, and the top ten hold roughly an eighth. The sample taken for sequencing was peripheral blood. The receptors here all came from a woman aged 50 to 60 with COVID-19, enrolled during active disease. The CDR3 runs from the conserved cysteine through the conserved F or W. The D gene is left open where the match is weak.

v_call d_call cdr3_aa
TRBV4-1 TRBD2 CASRPRLAGTDTQYF
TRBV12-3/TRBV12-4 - CASNYRLNTEAFF
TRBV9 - CASSSSGGEAFF
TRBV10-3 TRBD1 CAISATGGPSGNTIYF
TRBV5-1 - CASSLQLARRPTDTQYF
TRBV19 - CASSIEQLNQPQHF
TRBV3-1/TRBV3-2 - CASSQVGLKTLYEQYF
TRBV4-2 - CASSQDQTDPITNYGYTF
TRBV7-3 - CASSLRGGSEKLFF
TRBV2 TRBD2 CASRETGTSGSEQYF
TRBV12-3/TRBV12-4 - CASRQGKYGYTF
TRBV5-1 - CASSLNINTEAFF
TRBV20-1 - CSASGRGLNTEAFF
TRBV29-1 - CSVPGQLSVEAFF
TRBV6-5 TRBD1 CASGQGLIGKLFF
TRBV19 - CASNPGLGNIQYF
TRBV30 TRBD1 CAWSGAGGSYNSPLHF
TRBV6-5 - CASSYSRLAYEQYF
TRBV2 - CASGEGAGTDTQYF
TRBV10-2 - CASSESSGYGYTF
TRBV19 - CASSKGATNTEAFF
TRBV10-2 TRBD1 CASRPGQNSPLHF
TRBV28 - CASSSGGDNSPLHF
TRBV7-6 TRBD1 CASSFNGDRGSPLHF
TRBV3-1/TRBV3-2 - CASSPREAYEQYF
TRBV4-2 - CASSSTPGAPTNEKLFF
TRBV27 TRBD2 CASSHRTSGGWEEQYF
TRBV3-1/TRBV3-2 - CASSPTGLYEQYF
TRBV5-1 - CASSLGDSGNTIYF
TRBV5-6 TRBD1 CASSSSGGAGNTIYF
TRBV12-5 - CASGLPFPDSAESGYTF
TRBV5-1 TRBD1 CASSPGGQGLWYGYTF
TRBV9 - CASSVTPREAALGWRYTF
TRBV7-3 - CASSLRAVDTQYF